Sequencing of this TCR beta chain was carried out in a study of T-cell reconstitution after alpha-beta-depleted transplantation in children. Findings and limits, study-wide: The study reportedly traced alpha-beta T cells about two months after transplant to several hundred expanded graft clones. At one year after transplant, newly produced T cells mostly accounted for T-cell counts and diversity. Surviving recipient T cells and thymic progenitors underlay high day-60 TCRbeta diversity in some patients.

Points on this clonotype: The antigen is unknown. A read error may explain this, as a much larger clone is one base away.

Germline loops: CDR1 SGHDT, CDR2 YYEEEE. The CDR3 is made up of 14 amino acids. Construction of the TCRbeta library involved unique molecular identifiers. One entry per CDR3 protein results from TCRdb running MiXCR on the PCR reads. The repertoire holds 100,000 to 150,000 distinct CDR3 sequences, with more than 20% as singletons. The chain couples TRBV5-6 to TRBJ2-1; the D is unclear. The sample in question was PBMCs, mostly from graft donor cells, obtained 180 days after TCRalphabeta/CD19-depleted stem cell transplant. The clonotype originates from a male patient between 2 and 10 years old who had a stem cell transplant for chronic granulomatous disease, so the T cells may come from the graft donor. The CDR3 here is CAISLGLVVNEQFF. The CDR3 DNA reads as TGTGCCATCAGCCTCGGCCTAGTCGTCAATGAGCAGTTCTTC. The whole variable domain, filled in from reference TRBV5-6 and TRBJ2-1, reads DAGVTQSPTHLIKTRGQQVTLRCSPKSGHDTVSWYQQALGQGPQFIFQYYEEEERQRGNFPDRFSGHQFPNYSSELNVNALLLGDSALYLCAISLGLVVNEQFFGPGTRLTVL.